Sequencing of this T cell receptor (beta chain) was carried out in a study of T cells in Graves' hyperthyroidism and ophthalmopathy. Patients affected by ophthalmopathy presented a Clinical Activity Score of at least 3, a NOSPECS grade of at least 4, and disease duration below 3 months. The authors took PBMCs from 10 ml fresh peripheral blood. Regions amplified from RNA transcripts were the TCR beta CDR3 regions. The TCR CDR3 first-round RT-PCR relied on the HTBI primer set. Each CDR3 protein gets one entry after TCRdb re-called the multiplex PCR reads with MiXCR. The table includes some 500,000 distinct CDR3 sequences, around a quarter detected once. Overall study results and limits: Most thyroid clonotypes expanded above 0.001 appeared in blood too.

This clonotype has a count of ten or more. Its antigen is unidentified. The ends were cut back, 5 bases at V and 4 bases at J, with 12 bases in the middle. Germline CDR1 and CDR2: LNHDA and SQIVND (reference sequence). The length of the CDR3 is 14 residues. Material for sequencing was blood. The clonotype comes from a woman in her 30s with Graves' ophthalmopathy. The chain has TRBV19 and TRBJ1-5; the D is unclear. The CDR3 nucleotides are TGTGCCAGTAGTGAGCGCAGCATTAATCAGCCCCAGCATTTT. Protein sequence: CASSERSINQPQHF.